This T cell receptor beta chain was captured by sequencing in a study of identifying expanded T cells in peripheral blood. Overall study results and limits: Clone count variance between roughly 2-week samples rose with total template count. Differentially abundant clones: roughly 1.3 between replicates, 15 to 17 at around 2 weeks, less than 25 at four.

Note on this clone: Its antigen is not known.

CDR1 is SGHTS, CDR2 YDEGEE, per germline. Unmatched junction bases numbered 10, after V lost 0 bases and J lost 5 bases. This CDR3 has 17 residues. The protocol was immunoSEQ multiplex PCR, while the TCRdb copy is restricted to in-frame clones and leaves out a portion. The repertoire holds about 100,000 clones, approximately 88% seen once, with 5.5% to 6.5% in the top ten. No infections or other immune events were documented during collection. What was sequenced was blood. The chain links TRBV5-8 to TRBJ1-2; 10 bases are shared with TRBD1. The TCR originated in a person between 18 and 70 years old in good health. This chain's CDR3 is CASSLEGTGESFYGYTF. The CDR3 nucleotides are TGTGCCAGCAGCTTGGAAGGGACAGGGGAAAGTTTTTATGGCTACACCTTC. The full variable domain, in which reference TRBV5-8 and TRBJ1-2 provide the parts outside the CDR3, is EAGVTQSPTHLIKTRGQQATLRCSPISGHTSVYWYQQALGLGLQFLLWYDEGEERNRGNFPPRFSGRQFPNYSSELNVNALELEDSALYLCASSLEGTGESFYGYTFGSGTRLTVV.